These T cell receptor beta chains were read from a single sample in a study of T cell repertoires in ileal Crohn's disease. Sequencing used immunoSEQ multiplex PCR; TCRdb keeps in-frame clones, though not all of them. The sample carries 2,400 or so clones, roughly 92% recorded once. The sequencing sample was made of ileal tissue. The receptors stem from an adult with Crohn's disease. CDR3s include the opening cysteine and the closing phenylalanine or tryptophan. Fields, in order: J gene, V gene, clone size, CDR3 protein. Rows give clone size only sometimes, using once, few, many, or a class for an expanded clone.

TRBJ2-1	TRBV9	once	CASSVTSGGAGNEQFF
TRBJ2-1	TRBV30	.	CAWSVRLDVYNEQFF
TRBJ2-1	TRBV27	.	CASSPTPALYNEQFF
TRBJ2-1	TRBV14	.	CASSQGRGFPERYNEQFF
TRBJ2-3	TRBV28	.	CASLAGGTTDTQYF
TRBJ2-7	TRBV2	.	CASKGPISSPTAYEQYF
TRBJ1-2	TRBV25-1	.	CASRGAGYTF
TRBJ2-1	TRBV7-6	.	CASSSNYGDYEQFF
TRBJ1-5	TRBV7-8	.	CASSTSGQGILYQPQHF
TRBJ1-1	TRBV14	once	CASSPGQNTEAFF
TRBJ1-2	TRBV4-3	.	CASSQEQHYGYTF
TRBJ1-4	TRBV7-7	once	CASSLGTGNEGRSEKLFF
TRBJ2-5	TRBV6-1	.	CASRRGQGVQETQYF
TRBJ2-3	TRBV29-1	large	CSGKAGGSMDTQYF
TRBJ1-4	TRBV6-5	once	CASSYGDTPGKLFF
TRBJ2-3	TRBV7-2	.	CASSLGPPPAGGRDTQYF
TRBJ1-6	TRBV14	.	CASSLTGGGSPLHF
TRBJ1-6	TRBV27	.	CASSLAVHGSGSPLHF
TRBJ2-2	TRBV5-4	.	CASSAIAGGNTGELFF
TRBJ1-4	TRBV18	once	CASSADRNEKLFF
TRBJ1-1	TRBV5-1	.	CASSETMNTEAFF
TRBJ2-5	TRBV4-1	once	CASRGQGHETQYF
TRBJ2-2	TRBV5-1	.	CASGREGTGELFF
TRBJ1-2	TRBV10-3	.	CAISVPGQGGGYTF
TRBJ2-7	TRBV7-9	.	CASTNILGSYEQYF
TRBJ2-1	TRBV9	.	CASSVGQLAGGLEQFF
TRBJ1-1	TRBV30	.	CAWTPDRVNTEAFF
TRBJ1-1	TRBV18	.	CASSPRGVTRNTEAFF